These 14 T cell receptor beta chains were sequenced from one sample in a study of blood T cells in healthy people across ages. The second PCR ran about 6 to 12 cycles with a sample-barcoded 5' primer and J-beta primers. One entry per CDR3 protein, called by TCRdb with MiXCR from the 5' RACE reads. The table lists 1.5 million to 2 million distinct CDR3 sequences, roughly 27% of them singletons. The sequencing input was blood. These receptors all stem from a woman aged 30 to 39 in good health.

This clonotype was observed many times. The genes are TRBV5-1 and TRBJ1-2; possibly TRBD1 for D (6 bases). The CDR3 has 15 residues. V lost 1 base to trimming and J lost 2 bases, with 12 bases between them. Germline-derived CDR1 and CDR2 are SGHRS and YFSETQ. Here the CDR3 DNA reads TGCGCCAGCAGCTTGTCGGCAGGGACAAACTATGGCTACACCTTC. Translated: CASSLSAGTNYGYTF.

This clonotype was seen more than once but under ten times. This rearrangement joins TRBV6-2 or TRBV6-3 to TRBJ1-5; TRBD1 matches at 7 bases. The CDR3 is 16 amino acids. The germline V gene encodes CDR1 MNHEY and CDR2 SVGEGT. The junction had 6 bases not matched to a gene; V was cut back by 0 bases and J by 4 bases. The chain's CDR3 is CASSYSEGAGNQPQHF. CDR3 in DNA: TGTGCCAGCAGTTACTCGGAGGGGGCGGGGAATCAGCCCCAGCATTTT.

As concerns this clonotype: At one boundary the junction diverges from the germline segment, which might be a read error. V is TRBV10-3 and J is TRBJ2-7; TRBD2 aligns across 8 bases. With the DNA end fitting TRBJ2-5 better, the J assignment may be wrong. Germline-derived CDR1 and CDR2 are ENHRY and SYGVKD. The CDR3 covers 13 residues. In DNA, the CDR3 is TGTGCCAGCAGTGCGACTAGCGAGGCGACCCAGTACTTC. This encodes CASSATSEATQYF.

This chain uses TRBV7-9 with TRBJ2-7; 14 bases match TRBD2. Germline loops: CDR1 SEHNR, CDR2 FQNEAQ (reference sequence). The CDR3 length is 19 residues. The junction had 12 bases not matched to a gene; V was cut back by 5 bases and J by 0 bases. CDR3 amino acids: CASSVTRTSGRPSSYEQYF. The DNA for the CDR3 is TGTGCCAGCAGCGTTACTCGGACTAGCGGGAGGCCCAGCTCCTACGAGCAGTACTTC.

The V and J genes are TRBV4-3 and TRBJ2-4; D uncertain. This CDR3 region has 13 residues. V was clipped by 0 bases and J by 13 bases, with 13 bases between them. Per germline, CDR1 LGHNA and CDR2 YSLEER. CDR3 protein: CASSQDQKNEQYF. In DNA form, the CDR3 reads TGCGCCAGCAGCCAAGATCAAAAGAATGAGCAGTACTTC.

This clonotype came up many times. This chain links TRBV29-1 with TRBJ1-2, with D hard to call. V gave up 7 bases and J gave up 8 bases, with 23 bases separating them. The V gene's germline CDR1 is SQVTM and CDR2 ANQGSEA. The CDR3 loop spans 14 amino acids. CDR3 DNA sequence: TGCAGCGCCCTCGAGGGAGGAAGAACCCTAGGCTACACCTTC. Protein sequence: CSALEGGRTLGYTF.

This clonotype occurred a few times. This chain joins TRBV20-1 and TRBJ2-1; 12 positions match TRBD2. The germline V gene encodes CDR1 DFQATT and CDR2 SNEGSKA (reference sequence). The trim removed 6 bases at V and 5 bases at J, leaving 8 bases unmatched. The CDR3 covers 15 residues. The DNA for the CDR3 is TGCAGTGCGGACTGGACTAGCGGGACCGACAATGAGCAGTTCTTC. Protein sequence: CSADWTSGTDNEQFF.

The chain couples TRBV5-1 to TRBJ1-5; the D gene is possibly TRBD1 (5 bases). The CDR3 runs 17 residues. CDR1 is SGHRS and CDR2 is YFSETQ in the germline V gene. V was pared by 0 bases and J by 5 bases, with 18 bases between. CDR3 residues: CASSLVGGRIFDQPQHF. The CDR3 DNA reads TGCGCCAGCAGCTTGGTGGGGGGGAGGATCTTCGATCAGCCCCAGCATTTT.

Concerning this clonotype itself: An end of the junction does not agree with germline; a read error may underlie this. The chain has TRBV20-1 and TRBJ2-3, with 8 bases lining up with TRBD2. This CDR3 has 14 amino acids. Germline lookup yields CDR1 DFQATT and CDR2 SNEGSKA (reference sequence). CDR3 region: CSAKGLAGSDAQYF. CDR3 bases: TGCAGTGCTAAAGGGCTAGCGGGTTCAGATGCGCAGTATTTT.

Only a few counts were recorded for this clonotype. V is TRBV5-5 and J is TRBJ2-4, with 10 bases matching TRBD1. In germline, CDR1 is SGHKS, CDR2 YYEKEE (reference sequence). J was trimmed by 9 bases and V by 4 bases; bases with no gene match: 10. The CDR3 sequence is 15 residues long. CDR3 residues: CASSHPGTGAGIQYF. In DNA form, the CDR3 reads TGTGCCAGCAGCCATCCCGGGACAGGGGCGGGCATTCAGTACTTC.

The J gene is TRBJ2-7, the V gene TRBV10-3, with D possibly called TRBD1 or TRBD2 (6 bases each). The V and J ends lost 6 bases and 6 bases respectively, with 21 bases between them. CDR3 size: 15 residues. CDR1 is ENHRY, CDR2 SYGVKD, per germline. The CDR3 sequence: CAIRGEGGEVSEQYF. DNA of the CDR3: TGTGCCATCAGGGGCGAGGGGGGCGAGGTGTCCGAGCAGTACTTC.

This clonotype was seen a handful of times. The chain uses TRBV4-3 and TRBJ1-5; TRBD1 matches 7 bases. The germline V gene encodes CDR1 LGHNA and CDR2 YSLEER. CDR3 length: 15 residues. Trimming at V came to 2 bases and at J to 7 bases, leaving 8 bases not matched to a gene. The DNA of the CDR3 is TGCGCCAGCAGCCAATCAGACAGGGTGGTACAGCCCCAGCATTTT. This sequence encodes CASSQSDRVVQPQHF.

Points on this clonotype: One junction end does not reproduce the germline sequence, and a read error may be involved. V is TRBV3-1 and J is TRBJ2-1; D call uncertain. The DNA end is a closer match to TRBJ2-7, so the J assignment may be wrong. The germline gives CDR1 LGHDT, CDR2 YNNKEL (reference sequence). The length of the CDR3 is 15 residues. DNA of the CDR3: TGTGCCGGCAGCAAAACCCCTGAACCCTACAATGAGCAGTACTTC. Its protein product is CAGSKTPEPYNEQYF.

Comment on this clonotype: This may stem from a read error, because a much larger clone lies one nucleotide away. This rearrangement joins TRBV29-1 to TRBJ2-1, with 9 bases fitting TRBD1. The junction had 9 bases not matched to a gene; V was cut back by 7 bases and J by 8 bases. Germline lookup yields CDR1 SQVTM and CDR2 ANQGSEA. This CDR3 comprises 13 residues. The CDR3 coding sequence is TGCAGCGATCGACAGGGGGTTTGCGATGAGCAGTTCTTC. The encoded protein is CSDRQGVCDEQFF.